This is a list of T cell receptor beta chains from one sample in a study of identical twins. TCRdb passed the 5' RACE reads through MiXCR, listing each CDR3 protein once. The profile shows approximately 220,000 distinct CDR3 sequences, roughly a tenth of them singletons. Source material: memory (CD45RO+) T cells sorted from blood. These receptors were taken from a young woman in good health. The CDR3 runs from the conserved cysteine through the conserved F or W. A D gene is named only where the DNA matches it firmly. Expanded clones are given a class, and other clones once, few, many or no size at all.

CDR3aa,CDR3nt,d_gene,j_gene,abundance,v_gene
CASSDLPGVSKDNEQFF,TGCGCCAGCAGTGATCTTCCAGGGGTATCGAAGGACAATGAGCAGTTCTTC,-,TRBJ2-1,-,TRBV10-2
CASSLEPGYGYTF,TGTGCCAGCAGCCTCGAACCGGGTTATGGCTACACCTTC,-,TRBJ1-2,few,TRBV6-6
CSAFHPTSGGRGEQFF,TGCAGTGCTTTCCACCCCACTAGCGGGGGCCGGGGTGAGCAGTTCTTC,TRBD2,TRBJ2-1,few,TRBV20-1
CASSSSRGGYNEQFF,TGTGCCAGCAGTTCATCCCGGGGGGGCTACAATGAGCAGTTCTTC,TRBD2,TRBJ2-1,-,TRBV27
CASTQDRWNTEAFF,TGTGCCAGCACCCAAGACAGATGGAACACTGAAGCTTTCTTT,-,TRBJ1-1,-,TRBV11-1
CASSQDRGRIKYF,TGTGCCAGCAGCCAAGACAGGGGGAGGATTAAGTACTTC,-,TRBJ2-4,many,TRBV14
CAISRVEGQVSYEQYF,TGTGCCATCAGTAGAGTTGAGGGACAGGTTTCCTACGAGCAGTACTTC,TRBD1,TRBJ2-7,-,TRBV10-3
CASPPPTLMNTEAFF,TGTGCCAGTCCACCTCCGACATTAATGAACACTGAAGCTTTCTTT,-,TRBJ1-1,-,TRBV19
CASSDSAGAGELFF,TGTGCCAGCAGTGACTCCGCGGGTGCCGGGGAGCTGTTTTTT,-,TRBJ2-2,many,TRBV6-4
CASGQLNTEAFF,TGTGCCAGCGGACAGTTAAACACTGAAGCTTTCTTT,-,TRBJ1-1,-,TRBV5-5